This T cell receptor beta chain originates from a study of T-cell memory formation after mild COVID-19. The CDR3 is 15 amino acids. Trimming took off 2 bases at V and 0 bases at J, with 8 bases between the two ends. TCRdb analysed the 5' RACE reads with MiXCR anew, one entry per CDR3 protein. The sample lists 120,000 to 150,000 distinct CDR3 sequences, roughly 21% occurring once. J is TRBJ2-1 and V is TRBV12-3 or TRBV12-4; the D is unclear. The sequenced sample was PBMCs or a T cell subset sorted from them (not recorded which). This receptor was taken from an adult woman who had mild COVID-19 (a few samples of this study predate the infection). Cell type and time point are not known. CDR3 sequence: CASSLRTLSYNEQFF. The CDR3, as DNA: TGTGCCAGCAGTTTACGAACCCTCTCCTACAATGAGCAGTTCTTC.